Below, one T cell receptor beta chain is given with its context. This entry is derived from a study of CD8 T cells in ankylosing spondylitis. Trimming stripped 2 bases from V and 5 bases from J, with 9 bases between. This CDR3 spans 13 amino acids. Per the germline V gene, CDR1 is MNHNY and CDR2 is SVGAGI (reference sequence). MiXCR was run by TCRdb on the 5' RACE reads, yielding one entry per CDR3 protein. The sample carries 300,000 to 350,000 distinct CDR3 sequences, roughly 20% recorded once. J is TRBJ1-1 and V is TRBV6-6; D is undetermined. The sequencing input was blood, either unsorted or a sorted T cell fraction (not recorded which). The TCR was taken from a female donor with ankylosing spondylitis or in good health (not recorded which). Here the CDR3 reads CASSYRAETEAFF. The CDR3 nucleotides are TGTGCCAGCAGTTACAGGGCAGAAACTGAAGCTTTCTTT.